What follows is one T cell receptor beta chain and its context. What it binds is unknown. This sample stems from a study of response to subunit inactivated influenza vaccine. Findings and caveats of the study: Authors suggested seasonal influenza vaccinations each recruit few new T cells.

Per germline, CDR1 SGHRS and CDR2 YFSETQ. The CDR3 contains 11 residues. V was clipped by 4 bases and J by 6 bases, with 6 bases between them. TCRdb itself ran the RT-PCR reads through MiXCR, one entry per CDR3 protein. The sample records fewer than 800,000 distinct CDR3 sequences, less than 20% being singletons. This TCR derives from a man aged 50 or older who received an inactivated influenza vaccine. The sample here was PBMCs from blood, taken 11 to 12 days after vaccination. The chain is built from TRBV5-1 and TRBJ2-3; D unclear. The CDR3 protein is CASSGDDTQYF. CDR3 bases: TGCGCCAGCAGCGGAGATGATACGCAGTATTTT.